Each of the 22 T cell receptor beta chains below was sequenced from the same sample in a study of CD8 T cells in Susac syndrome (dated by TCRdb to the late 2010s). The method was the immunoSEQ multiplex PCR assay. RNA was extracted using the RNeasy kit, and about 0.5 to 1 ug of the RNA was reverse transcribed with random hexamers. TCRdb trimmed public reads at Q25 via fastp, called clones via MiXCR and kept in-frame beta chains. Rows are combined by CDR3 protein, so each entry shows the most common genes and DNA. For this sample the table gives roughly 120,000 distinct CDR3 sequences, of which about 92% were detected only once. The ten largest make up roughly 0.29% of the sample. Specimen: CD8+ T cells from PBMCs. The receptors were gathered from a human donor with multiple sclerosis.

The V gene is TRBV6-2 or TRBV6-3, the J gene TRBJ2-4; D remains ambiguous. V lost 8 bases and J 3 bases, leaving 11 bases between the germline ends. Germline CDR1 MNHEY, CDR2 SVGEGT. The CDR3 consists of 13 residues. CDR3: CASSHPGKNIQYF. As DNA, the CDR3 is TGTGCCAGCTCCCACCCGGGCAAAAACATTCAGTACTTC.

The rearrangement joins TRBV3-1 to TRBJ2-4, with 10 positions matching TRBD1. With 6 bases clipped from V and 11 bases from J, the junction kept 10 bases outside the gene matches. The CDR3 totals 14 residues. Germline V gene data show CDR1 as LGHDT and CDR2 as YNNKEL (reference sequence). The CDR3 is CASSPSDRGWVQYF. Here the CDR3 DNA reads TGTGCCAGCAGTCCTTCGGACAGGGGGTGGGTTCAGTACTTC.

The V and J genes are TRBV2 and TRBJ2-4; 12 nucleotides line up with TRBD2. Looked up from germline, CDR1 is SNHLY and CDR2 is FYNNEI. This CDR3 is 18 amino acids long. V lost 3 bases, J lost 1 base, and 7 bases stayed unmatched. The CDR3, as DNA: TGTGCCAGCAGTGATGGGCTAGCGGGAGGGAGGGCCAAAAACATTCAGTACTTC. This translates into CASSDGLAGGRAKNIQYF.

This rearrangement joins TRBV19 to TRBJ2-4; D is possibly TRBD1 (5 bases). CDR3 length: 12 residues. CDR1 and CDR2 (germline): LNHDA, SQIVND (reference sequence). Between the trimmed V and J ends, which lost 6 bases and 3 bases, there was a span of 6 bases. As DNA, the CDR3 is TGTGCCAGTAGGGACATCAAAAACATTCAGTACTTC. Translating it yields CASRDIKNIQYF.

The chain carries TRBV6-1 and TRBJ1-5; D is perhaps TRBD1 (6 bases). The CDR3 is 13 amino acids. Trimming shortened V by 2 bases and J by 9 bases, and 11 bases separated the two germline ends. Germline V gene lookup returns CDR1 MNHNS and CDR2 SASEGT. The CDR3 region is CASSETGIGPQHF. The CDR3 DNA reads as TGTGCCAGCAGTGAAACAGGGATAGGGCCCCAGCATTTT.

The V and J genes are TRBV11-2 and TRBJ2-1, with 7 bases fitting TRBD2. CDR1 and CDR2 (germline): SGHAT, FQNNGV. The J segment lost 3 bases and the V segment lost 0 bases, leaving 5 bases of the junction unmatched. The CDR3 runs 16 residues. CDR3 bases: TGTGCCAGCAGCTTAGACGGGGGAGGGAACTACAATGAGCAGTTCTTC. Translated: CASSLDGGGNYNEQFF.

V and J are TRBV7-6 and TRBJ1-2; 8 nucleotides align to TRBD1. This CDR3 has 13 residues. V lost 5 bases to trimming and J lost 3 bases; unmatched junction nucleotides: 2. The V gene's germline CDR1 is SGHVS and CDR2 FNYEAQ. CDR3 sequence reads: CASSQDRDYGYTF. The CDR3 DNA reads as TGTGCCAGCAGCCAGGACAGGGACTATGGCTACACCTTC.

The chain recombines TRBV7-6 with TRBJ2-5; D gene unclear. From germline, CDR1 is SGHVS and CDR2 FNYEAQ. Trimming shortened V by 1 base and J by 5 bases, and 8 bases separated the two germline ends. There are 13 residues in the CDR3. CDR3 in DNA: TGTGCCAGCAGCTTAGTGGTCGGGGAGACCCAGTACTTC. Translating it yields CASSLVVGETQYF.

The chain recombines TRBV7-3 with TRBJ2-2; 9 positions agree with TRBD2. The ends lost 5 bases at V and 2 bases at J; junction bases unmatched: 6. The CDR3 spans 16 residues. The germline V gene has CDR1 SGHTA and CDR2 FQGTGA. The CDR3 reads CASSPRGGHNTGELFF. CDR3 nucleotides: TGTGCCAGCAGCCCGCGGGGGGGCCACAACACCGGGGAGCTGTTTTTT.

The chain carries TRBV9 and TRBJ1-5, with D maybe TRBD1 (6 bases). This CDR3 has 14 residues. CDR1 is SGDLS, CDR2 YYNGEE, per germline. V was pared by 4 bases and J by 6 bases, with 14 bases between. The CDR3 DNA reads TGTGCCAGCAGCCCAGGACAGAAAGCTCAGCCCCAGCATTTT. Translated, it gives CASSPGQKAQPQHF.

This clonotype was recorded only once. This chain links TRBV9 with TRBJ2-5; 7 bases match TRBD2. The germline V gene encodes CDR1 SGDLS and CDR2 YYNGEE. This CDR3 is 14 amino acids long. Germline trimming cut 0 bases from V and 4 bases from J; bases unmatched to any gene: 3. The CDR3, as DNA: TGTGCCAGCAGCGTAGTGGGGGGGGGAGAGACCCAGTACTTC. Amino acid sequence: CASSVVGGGETQYF.

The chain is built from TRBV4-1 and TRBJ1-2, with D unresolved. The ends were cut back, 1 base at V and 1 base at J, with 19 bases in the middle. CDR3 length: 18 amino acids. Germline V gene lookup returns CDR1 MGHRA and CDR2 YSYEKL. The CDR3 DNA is TGCGCCAGCAGCCAAGTGGGCACCAGCCTCACACTTAACTATGGCTACACCTTC. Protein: CASSQVGTSLTLNYGYTF.

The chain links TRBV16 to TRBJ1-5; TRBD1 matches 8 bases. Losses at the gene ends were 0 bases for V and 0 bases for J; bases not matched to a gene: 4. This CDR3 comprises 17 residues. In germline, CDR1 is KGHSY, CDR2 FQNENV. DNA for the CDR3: TGTGCCAGCAGCCAATCCGGGGACAGGAATAGCAATCAGCCCCAGCATTTT. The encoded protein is CASSQSGDRNSNQPQHF.

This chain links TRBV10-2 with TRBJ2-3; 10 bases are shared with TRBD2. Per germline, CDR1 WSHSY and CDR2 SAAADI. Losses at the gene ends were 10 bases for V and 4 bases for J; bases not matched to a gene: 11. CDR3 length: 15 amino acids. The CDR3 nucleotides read TGCGCCACCCTACCGACTAGCGGGTCGTCAGATACGCAGTATTTT. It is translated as CATLPTSGSSDTQYF.

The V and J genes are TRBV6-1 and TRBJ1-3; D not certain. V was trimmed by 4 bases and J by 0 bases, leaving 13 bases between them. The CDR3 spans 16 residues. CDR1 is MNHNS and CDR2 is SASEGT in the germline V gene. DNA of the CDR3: TGTGCCAGCAGTGGGCCCGCTCTAGGCTCTGGAAACACCATATATTTT. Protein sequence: CASSGPALGSGNTIYF.

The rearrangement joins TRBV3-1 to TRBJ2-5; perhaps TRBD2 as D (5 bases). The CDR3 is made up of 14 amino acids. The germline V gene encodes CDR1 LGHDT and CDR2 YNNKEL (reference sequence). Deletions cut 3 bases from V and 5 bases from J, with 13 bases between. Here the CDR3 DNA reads TGTGCCAGCAGCCACTATTCCAGAGGGGAGACCCAGTACTTC. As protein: CASSHYSRGETQYF.

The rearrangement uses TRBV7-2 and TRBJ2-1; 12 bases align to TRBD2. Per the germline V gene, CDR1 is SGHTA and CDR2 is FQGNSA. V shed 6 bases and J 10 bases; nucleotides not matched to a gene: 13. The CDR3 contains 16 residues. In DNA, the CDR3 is TGTGCCAGCAGTCCCGGACGACTAGCGGGAGTAGACGAGCAGTTCTTC. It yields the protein CASSPGRLAGVDEQFF.

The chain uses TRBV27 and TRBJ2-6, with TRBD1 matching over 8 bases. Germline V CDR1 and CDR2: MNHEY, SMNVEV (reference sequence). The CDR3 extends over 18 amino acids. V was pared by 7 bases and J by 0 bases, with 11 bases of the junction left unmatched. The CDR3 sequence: CASTSPGQAGSGANVLTF. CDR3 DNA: TGTGCCAGCACTTCCCCGGGACAGGCAGGCTCTGGGGCCAACGTCCTGACTTTC.

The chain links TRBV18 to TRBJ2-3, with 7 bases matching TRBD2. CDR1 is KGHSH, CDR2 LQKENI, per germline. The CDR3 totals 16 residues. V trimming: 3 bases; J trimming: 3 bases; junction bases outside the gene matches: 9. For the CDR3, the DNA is TGTGCCAGCTCACCGGTGGGAGGGGCCCAAACAGATACGCAGTATTTT. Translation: CASSPVGGAQTDTQYF.

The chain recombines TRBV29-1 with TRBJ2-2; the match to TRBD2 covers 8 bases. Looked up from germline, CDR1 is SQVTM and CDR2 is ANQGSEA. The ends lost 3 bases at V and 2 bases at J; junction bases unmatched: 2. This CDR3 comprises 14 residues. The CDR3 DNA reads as TGCAGCGTTGACTTAGCGGGAAACACCGGGGAGCTGTTTTTT. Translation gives CSVDLAGNTGELFF.

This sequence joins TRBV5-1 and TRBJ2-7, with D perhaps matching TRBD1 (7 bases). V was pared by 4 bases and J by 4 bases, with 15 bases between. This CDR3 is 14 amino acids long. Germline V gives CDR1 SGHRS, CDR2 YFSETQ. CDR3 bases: TGCGCCAGCAGCATAGCGACAGGGACTTACGAGCAGTACTTC. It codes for CASSIATGTYEQYF.

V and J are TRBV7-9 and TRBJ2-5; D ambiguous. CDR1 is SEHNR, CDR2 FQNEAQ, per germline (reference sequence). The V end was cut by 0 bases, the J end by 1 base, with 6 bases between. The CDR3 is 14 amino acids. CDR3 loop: CASSLAGFQETQYF. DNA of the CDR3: TGTGCCAGCAGCTTAGCCGGGTTCCAAGAGACCCAGTACTTC.